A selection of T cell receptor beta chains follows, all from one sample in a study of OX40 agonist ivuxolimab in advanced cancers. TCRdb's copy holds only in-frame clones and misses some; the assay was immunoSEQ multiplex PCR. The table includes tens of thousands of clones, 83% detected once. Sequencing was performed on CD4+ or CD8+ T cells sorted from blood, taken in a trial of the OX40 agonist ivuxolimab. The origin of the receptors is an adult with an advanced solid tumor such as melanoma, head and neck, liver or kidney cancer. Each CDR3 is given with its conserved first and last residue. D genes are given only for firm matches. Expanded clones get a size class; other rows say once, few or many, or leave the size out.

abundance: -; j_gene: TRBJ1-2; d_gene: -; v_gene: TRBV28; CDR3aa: CASSFGRAYGYTF; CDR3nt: TGTGCCAGCAGTTTCGGCAGGGCCTATGGCTACACCTTC
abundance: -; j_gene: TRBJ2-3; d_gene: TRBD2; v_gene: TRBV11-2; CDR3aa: CASRRTSGGSSTDTQYF; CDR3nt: TGTGCCAGCAGACGGACTAGCGGGGGCTCTAGCACAGATACGCAGTATTTT
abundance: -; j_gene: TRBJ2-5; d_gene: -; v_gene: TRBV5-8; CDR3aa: CASSSQDTQETQYF; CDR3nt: TGTGCCAGCAGCTCACAGGACACACAAGAGACCCAGTACTTC
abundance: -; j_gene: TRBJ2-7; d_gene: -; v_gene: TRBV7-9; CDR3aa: CASSPTHGLQRAGYEQYF; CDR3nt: TGTGCCAGCAGCCCAACCCACGGACTGCAGCGGGCAGGCTACGAGCAGTACTTC
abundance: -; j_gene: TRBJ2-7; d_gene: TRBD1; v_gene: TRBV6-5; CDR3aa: CATKRDRLYEQYF; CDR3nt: TGTGCCACAAAACGGGACAGACTATACGAGCAGTACTTC
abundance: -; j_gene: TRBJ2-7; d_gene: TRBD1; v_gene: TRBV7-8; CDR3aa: CASSDTGGVNEQYF; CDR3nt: TGTGCCAGCAGCGATACAGGGGGAGTTAACGAGCAGTACTTC
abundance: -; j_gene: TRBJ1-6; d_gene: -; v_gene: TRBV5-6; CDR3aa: CASSLGDQEVYSPLHF; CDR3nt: TGTGCCAGCAGCTTGGGGGACCAGGAGGTTTATTCACCCCTCCACTTT
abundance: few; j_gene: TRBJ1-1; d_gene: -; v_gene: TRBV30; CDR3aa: CAWSVHENTEAFF; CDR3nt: TGTGCCTGGAGTGTACATGAGAACACTGAAGCTTTCTTT
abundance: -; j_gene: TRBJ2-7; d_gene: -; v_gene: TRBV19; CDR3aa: CASSVGPSTVHEQYF; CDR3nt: TGTGCCAGTAGTGTCGGACCCTCGACAGTCCACGAGCAGTACTTC
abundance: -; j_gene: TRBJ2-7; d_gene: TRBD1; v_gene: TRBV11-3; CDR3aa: CASSPGGSYEQYF; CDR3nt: TGTGCCAGCAGTCCAGGGGGCAGCTACGAGCAGTACTTC
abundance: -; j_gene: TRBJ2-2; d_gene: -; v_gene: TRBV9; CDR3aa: CASSVAGVQEGDPGELFF; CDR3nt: TGTGCCAGCAGCGTAGCGGGGGTTCAGGAGGGGGATCCCGGGGAGCTGTTTTTT
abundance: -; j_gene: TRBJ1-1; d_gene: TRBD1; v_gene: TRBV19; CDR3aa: CASSIQGVRTEAFF; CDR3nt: TGTGCCAGTAGTATCCAGGGGGTAAGGACTGAAGCTTTCTTT
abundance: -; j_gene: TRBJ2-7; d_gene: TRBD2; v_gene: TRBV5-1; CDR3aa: CANRLAPYYEQYF; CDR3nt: TGCGCCAACCGACTAGCGCCATACTACGAGCAGTACTTC
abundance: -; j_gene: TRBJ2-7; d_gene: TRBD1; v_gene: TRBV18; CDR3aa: CASSAGQGISEQYF; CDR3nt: TGTGCCAGCTCAGCGGGACAGGGAATAAGCGAGCAGTACTTC
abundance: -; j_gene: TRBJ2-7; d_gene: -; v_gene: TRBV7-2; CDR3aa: CASSPMAGSSEQYF; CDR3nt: TGTGCCAGCAGCCCGATGGCAGGGAGCTCCGAGCAGTACTTC
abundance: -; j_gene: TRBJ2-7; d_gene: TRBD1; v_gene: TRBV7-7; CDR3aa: CASSQAPGTASYEQYF; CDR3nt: TGTGCTAGCAGCCAGGCACCCGGGACAGCCTCCTACGAGCAGTACTTC
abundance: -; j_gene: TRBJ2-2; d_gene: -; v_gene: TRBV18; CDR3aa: CASSPGVGELFF; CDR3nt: TGTGCCAGCTCACCAGGGGTCGGGGAGCTGTTTTTT
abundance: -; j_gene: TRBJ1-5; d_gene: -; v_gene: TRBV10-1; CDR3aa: CASSEGRGPIEPQHF; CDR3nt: TGCGCCAGCAGTGAGGGCAGGGGCCCTATCGAGCCCCAGCATTTT
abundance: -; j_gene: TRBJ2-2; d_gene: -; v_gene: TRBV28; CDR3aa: CASSLMDGAFTGELFF; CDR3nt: TGTGCCAGCAGTTTGATGGACGGCGCGTTCACCGGGGAGCTGTTTTTT
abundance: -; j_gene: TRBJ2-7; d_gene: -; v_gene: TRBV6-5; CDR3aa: CASRPPGRGFKQYF; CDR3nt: TGTGCCAGCAGGCCACCGGGACGGGGATTCAAGCAGTACTTC
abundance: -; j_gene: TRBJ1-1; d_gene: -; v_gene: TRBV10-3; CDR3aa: CAISAGTKEAFF; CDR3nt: TGTGCCATCAGTGCGGGGACAAAAGAAGCTTTCTTT
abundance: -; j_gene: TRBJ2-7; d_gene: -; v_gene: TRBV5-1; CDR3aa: CASSLDSNSYEQYF; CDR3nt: TGCGCCAGCAGCTTGGACAGTAACTCCTACGAGCAGTACTTC